A selection of T cell receptor beta chains follows, all from one sample in a study of OX40 agonist ivuxolimab in advanced cancers. TCRdb's copy holds only in-frame clones and misses some; the assay was immunoSEQ multiplex PCR. This table holds approximately 60,000 clones, 93% found once. The material sequenced was CD4+ or CD8+ T cells sorted from blood, taken in a trial of the OX40 agonist ivuxolimab. The receptors were gathered from an adult with an advanced solid tumor such as melanoma, head and neck, liver or kidney cancer. CDR3s include the opening cysteine and the closing phenylalanine or tryptophan. Each record gives: clone size, J gene, D gene, V gene, CDR3 length, CDR3 protein, CDR3 DNA. The D gene is left open where the match is weak. Not all rows give a size; the values are once, few, many and, for expanded clones, a class.

>NA|TRBJ1-6|NA|TRBV27|16
CASSSVQVRWGSPLHF
TGTGCCAGCAGTTCCGTACAGGTCCGGTGGGGTTCACCCCTCCACTTT
>NA|TRBJ2-7|NA|TRBV11-2|16
CASSPTWTQSSYEQYF
TGTGCCAGCAGCCCCACGTGGACCCAGTCTTCCTACGAGCAGTACTTC
>many|TRBJ2-4|NA|TRBV11-2|17
CASSFPLAGRRDHIQYF
TGTGCCAGCAGCTTCCCCCTTGCAGGGAGACGGGATCACATTCAGTACTTC
>NA|TRBJ2-7|TRBD2|TRBV28|16
CASSLLLAGVLDEQYF
TGTGCCAGCAGTTTACTACTAGCGGGAGTATTGGACGAGCAGTACTTC
>NA|TRBJ2-1|TRBD1|TRBV4-3|16
CASSPLAGQAYNEQFF
TGCGCCAGCAGCCCATTGGCGGGACAGGCTTACAATGAGCAGTTCTTC
>NA|TRBJ2-7|NA|TRBV4-3|13
CASSQDAGYEQYF
TGCGCCAGCAGCCAAGATGCGGGTTACGAGCAGTACTTC
>NA|TRBJ1-2|NA|TRBV4-1|15
CASSQEGGTGNGYTF
TGCGCCAGCAGCCAAGAGGGAGGGACCGGGAATGGCTACACCTTC
>NA|TRBJ2-1|NA|TRBV10-2|15
CATEWRARDTNEQFF
TGCGCCACGGAGTGGAGGGCCAGGGATACCAATGAGCAGTTCTTC
>NA|TRBJ2-3|NA|TRBV11-3|13
CASSAETADTQYF
TGTGCCAGCAGCGCGGAAACCGCAGATACGCAGTATTTT
>NA|TRBJ2-5|NA|TRBV25-1|15
CASSDSGNSQETQYF
TGTGCCAGCAGTGACTCAGGAAACTCACAAGAGACCCAGTACTTC
>NA|TRBJ2-3|NA|TRBV11-2|14
CASSLLSGTDTQYF
TGTGCCAGCAGCTTACTCAGCGGCACAGATACGCAGTATTTT
>NA|TRBJ2-7|TRBD2|TRBV7-9|15
CASSLLGAGEYEQYF
TGTGCCAGCAGCCTCCTCGGGGCGGGGGAATACGAGCAGTACTTC
>NA|TRBJ2-3|TRBD1|TRBV5-1|16
CASFPSDRGWTDTQYF
TGCGCCAGCTTTCCTTCAGACAGGGGTTGGACAGATACGCAGTATTTT
>NA|TRBJ2-7|NA|TRBV7-2|14
CASSFSGKAYEQYF
TGTGCCAGCAGCTTCTCCGGTAAGGCCTACGAGCAGTACTTC
>NA|TRBJ2-1|TRBD2|TRBV19|17
CASSPQRENLMADEQFF
TGTGCCAGTAGTCCCCAGCGGGAGAATCTGATGGCCGATGAGCAGTTCTTC
>NA|TRBJ2-2|NA|TRBV27|18
CASSLLWASEPGPGELFF
TGTGCCAGCAGTTTACTCTGGGCTAGCGAACCGGGGCCCGGGGAGCTGTTTTTT
>NA|TRBJ1-5|TRBD1|TRBV6-1|13
CATIDREGQPQHF
TGTGCCACTATTGACAGGGAAGGTCAGCCCCAGCATTTT
>once|TRBJ2-1|NA|TRBV11-2|11
CASSAYYEQFF
TGTGCCAGCAGCGCGTACTATGAGCAGTTCTTC
>NA|TRBJ2-7|TRBD2|TRBV5-4|15
CASSSPVAGDYEQYF
TGTGCCAGCAGCTCGCCAGTAGCGGGAGACTACGAGCAGTACTTC
>NA|TRBJ1-2|TRBD1|TRBV6-5|14
CASTGTGGAGGYTF
TGTGCCAGCACTGGGACAGGGGGCGCCGGTGGCTACACCTTC
>NA|TRBJ2-5|TRBD1|TRBV28|15
CASSLFGTGLETQYF
TGTGCCAGCAGTTTATTCGGGACAGGGTTAGAGACCCAGTACTTC
>NA|TRBJ1-2|TRBD1|TRBV6-5|16
CASSYTGQAFDYGYTF
TGTGCCAGCAGTTACACAGGACAGGCGTTTGACTATGGCTACACCTTC
>NA|TRBJ2-2|NA|TRBV9|16
CASSVSGTGFAGELFF
TGTGCCAGCAGCGTCTCCGGGACGGGCTTTGCCGGGGAGCTGTTTTTT
>NA|TRBJ2-7|NA|TRBV5-6|14
CASSSVLFLYEQYF
TGTGCCAGCAGCTCCGTTTTATTCCTTTACGAGCAGTACTTC